This entry concerns a single T cell receptor beta chain. From germline, CDR1 is SQVTM and CDR2 ANQGSEA. V lost 4 bases, J lost 2 bases, and 6 bases stayed unmatched. The CDR3 loop spans 15 amino acids. The sample is drawn from a study of shared clonotypes between healthy human individuals. Positively selected for CCR7, the CD45RO-negative cells used as naive CD8 cells excluded terminally differentiated effector memory CD45RA+ cells. Each sample came from a Caucasian adult donor living in Nashville, Tennessee. The method was immunoSEQ multiplex PCR; TCRdb's version includes in-frame clones alone and lacks a portion of them. The table includes roughly 2 million clones, approximately 94% detected once.

Sequenced input: naive CD8+ T cells sorted from blood. This clonotype was sampled from a man aged 18 to 35 in good health. The V and J genes are TRBV29-1 and TRBJ2-3, with TRBD2 matching 10 bases. The CDR3 bases are TGCAGCGTTGCCCTAGCGGGAGCTTCCACAGATACGCAGTATTTT. As protein: CSVALAGASTDTQYF.